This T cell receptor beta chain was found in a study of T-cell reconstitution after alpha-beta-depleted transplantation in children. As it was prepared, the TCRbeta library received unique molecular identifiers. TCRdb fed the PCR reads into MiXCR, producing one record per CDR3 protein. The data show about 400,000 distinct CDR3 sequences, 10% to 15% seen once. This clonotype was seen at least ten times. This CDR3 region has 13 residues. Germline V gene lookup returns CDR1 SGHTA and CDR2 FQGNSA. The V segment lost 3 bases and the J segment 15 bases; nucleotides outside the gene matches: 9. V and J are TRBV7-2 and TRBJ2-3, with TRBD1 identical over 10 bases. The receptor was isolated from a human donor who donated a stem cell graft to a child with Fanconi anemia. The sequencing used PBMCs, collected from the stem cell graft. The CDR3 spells CASSFARQGATYF. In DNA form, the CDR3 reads TGTGCCAGCAGCTTTGCAAGACAGGGGGCTACTTATTTT. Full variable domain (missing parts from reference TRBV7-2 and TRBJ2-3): GAGVSQSPSNKVTEKGKDVELRCDPISGHTALYWYRQSLGQGLEFLIYFQGNSAPDKSGLPSDRFSAERTGGSVSTLTIQRTQQEDSAVYLCASSFARQGATYFGPGTRLTVL.